The 29 T cell receptor beta chains given below trace back to one sample, sequenced in a study of T cell responses to AZD1222 COVID-19 vaccine. The assay was immunoSEQ multiplex PCR, and TCRdb's table has in-frame clones only and misses some. The sample yields around 59,000 clones, about 91% seen once. The specimen comprised peripheral blood, sampled 28 days after the second AZD1222 dose. The origin of the receptors is an adult who received the AZD1222 COVID-19 vaccine.

This chain joins TRBV11-1 and TRBJ2-2; D is perhaps TRBD1 (5 bases). Germline V gives CDR1 SGHAT, CDR2 FQDESV (reference sequence). This CDR3 is built from 15 residues. The V gene lost 6 bases and the J gene lost 5 bases, with 16 bases spanning the gap. The CDR3 here is CASRHRTLGTGELFF. The CDR3 bases are TGTGCCAGCAGGCACAGGACCCTGGGGACCGGGGAGCTGTTTTTT.

The chain links TRBV28 to TRBJ1-6; D possibly corresponds to TRBD1 (6 bases). This CDR3 region has 16 residues. CDR1 and CDR2 (germline): MDHEN, SYDVKM. With 7 bases removed from V and 0 bases from J, the gap between germline ends came to 13 bases. The CDR3 spells CASTRGQGSYNSPLHF. CDR3 in DNA: TGTGCCAGCACCAGGGGCCAGGGCTCCTATAATTCACCCCTCCACTTT.

This chain links TRBV29-1 with TRBJ1-3, with D unclear. The CDR3 is 11 amino acids. The V gene's germline CDR1 is SQVTM and CDR2 ANQGSEA. Trimming stripped 4 bases from V and 5 bases from J, with 6 bases between. The chain's CDR3 is CSVGERNTIYF. As DNA, the CDR3 is TGCAGCGTTGGTGAAAGAAACACCATATATTTT.

V and J are TRBV2 and TRBJ2-7; weak D call: TRBD2 (6 bases). Germline V CDR1 and CDR2: SNHLY, FYNNEI. The CDR3 runs to 14 residues. V dropped 7 bases and J dropped 2 bases, with 15 bases sitting between them. The CDR3 loop is CASTPARGTYEQYF. CDR3 nucleotide sequence: TGTGCCAGCACCCCAGCCCGGGGGACCTACGAGCAGTACTTC.

This rearrangement joins TRBV2 to TRBJ1-2; D remains unclear. Trimming cost V 2 bases and J 7 bases, with 17 bases left between them. The germline V gene has CDR1 SNHLY and CDR2 FYNNEI. The CDR3 has 15 amino acids. DNA of the CDR3: TGTGCCAGCAGTGAAAATGAGTTCAAGAGTATTGGCTACACCTTC. This encodes CASSENEFKSIGYTF.

V usage is TRBV5-3 and J usage is TRBJ2-5; no clear D. TRBV5-3 is identified as an open reading frame with a role that is uncertain. This CDR3 contains 10 residues. The V gene lost 4 bases and the J gene lost 10 bases, with 8 bases spanning the gap. The DNA for the CDR3 is TGTGCCAGAAGCCGGGTCGGCCAGTACTTC. This translates into CARSRVGQYF.

J is TRBJ1-1 and V is TRBV10-2; no clear D gene. This CDR3 is 12 amino acids long. The V gene lost 2 bases and the J gene lost 1 base, with 2 bases spanning the gap. Germline-derived CDR1 and CDR2 are WSHSY and SAAADI. CDR3 nucleotide sequence: TGCGCCAGCAGTGAGCGGAACACTGAAGCTTTCTTT. Amino acid sequence: CASSERNTEAFF.

The gene calls are TRBV6-6 and TRBJ1-2, with D uncertain. CDR1 is MNHNY, CDR2 SVGAGI, per germline (reference sequence). The CDR3 loop spans 13 amino acids. Trimming took 2 bases from V and 3 from J, leaving 7 bases between them. The CDR3 sequence is CASSYGGDYGYTF. The CDR3, as DNA: TGTGCCAGCAGTTACGGTGGGGACTATGGCTACACCTTC.

The chain employs TRBV19 and TRBJ2-2; D ambiguous. Deletions cut 6 bases from V and 1 base from J, with 9 bases between. CDR3 size: 14 residues. The germline V gene has CDR1 LNHDA and CDR2 SQIVND (reference sequence). The chain's CDR3 is CASRSIGNTGELFF. The CDR3 coding sequence is TGTGCCAGTAGGTCGATTGGGAACACCGGGGAGCTGTTTTTT.

The chain recombines TRBV2 with TRBJ1-6; no firm D call. Trimming stripped 3 bases from V and 9 bases from J, with 6 bases between. CDR1 is SNHLY and CDR2 is FYNNEI in the germline V gene. This CDR3 has 12 residues. CDR3 region: CASSDAGSPLHF. CDR3 DNA sequence: TGTGCCAGCAGTGACGCAGGTTCACCCCTCCACTTT.

The rearrangement links TRBV12-3 or TRBV12-4 to TRBJ2-5, with D maybe TRBD1 (5 bases). The ends were cut back, 7 bases at V and 4 bases at J, with 13 bases in the middle. The CDR3 extends over 13 amino acids. CDR3 sequence: CASNPRGAETQYF. For the CDR3, the DNA is TGTGCCAGCAACCCAAGGGGCGCAGAGACCCAGTACTTC.

J is TRBJ1-1 and V is TRBV20-1; possibly TRBD1 for D (6 bases). The V end was cut by 6 bases, the J end by 4 bases, with 15 bases between. This CDR3 is 13 amino acids long. Germline V gene data show CDR1 as DFQATT and CDR2 as SNEGSKA (reference sequence). The CDR3 DNA reads TGCAGTGCAAGTTCCACAGGGTCCACTGAAGCTTTCTTT. This codes for CSASSTGSTEAFF.

The chain links TRBV19 to TRBJ1-4; D uncertain. Trimming removed 5 bases at V and 5 bases at J, with 15 bases between. Germline CDR1 is LNHDA and CDR2 is SQIVND (reference sequence). This CDR3 comprises 15 residues. The CDR3 spells CASSPGRTPNEKLFF. The CDR3 coding sequence is TGTGCCAGTAGTCCAGGTCGGACTCCGAATGAAAAACTGTTTTTT.

J is TRBJ1-2 and V is TRBV20-1; D is uncertain. Per germline, CDR1 DFQATT and CDR2 SNEGSKA (reference sequence). Trimming left V 0 bases short and J 7 bases short, with 6 bases between. This CDR3 is 11 amino acids long. The CDR3, as DNA: TGCAGTGCTAGAGATCAGTCTGGCTACACCTTC. Translated: CSARDQSGYTF.

The chain carries TRBV5-1 and TRBJ2-5; D is undetermined. Trimming removed 7 bases at V and 2 bases at J, with 12 bases between. Germline CDR1 SGHRS, CDR2 YFSETQ. The CDR3 is made up of 13 amino acids. CDR3 sequence reads: CASGLLDQETQYF. The CDR3 region has the DNA TGCGCCAGCGGGCTCCTGGATCAAGAGACCCAGTACTTC. The entire variable domain, with the rest obtained from reference TRBV5-1 and TRBJ2-5, is as follows: KAGVTQTPRYLIKTRGQQVTLSCSPISGHRSVSWYQQTPGQGLQFLFEYFSETQRNKGNFPGRFSGRQFSNSRSEMNVSTLELGDSALYLCASGLLDQETQYFGPGTRLLVL.

V gene TRBV7-8 combines with J gene TRBJ2-3; tentatively, D is TRBD1 (7 bases). The CDR3 totals 16 residues. The V gene lost 5 bases and the J gene lost 2 bases, with 17 bases spanning the gap. Germline V gives CDR1 SGHVS, CDR2 FQNEAQ. The CDR3 loop is CASSLEGARDTDTQYF. For the CDR3, the DNA is TGTGCCAGCAGCCTTGAGGGGGCGCGGGACACAGATACGCAGTATTTT.

V usage is TRBV24-1 and J usage is TRBJ2-1; D possibly matches TRBD1 or TRBD2 (5 bases each). Germline V gene lookup returns CDR1 KGHDR and CDR2 SFDVKD. The CDR3 length is 14 residues. Trimming cost V 11 bases and J 0 bases, with 13 bases left between them. The CDR3 sequence: CASGWGSSYNEQFF. The DNA for the CDR3 is TGTGCCAGCGGTTGGGGGAGCTCCTACAATGAGCAGTTCTTC.

The chain uses TRBV5-1 and TRBJ1-4, with a tentative D call TRBD1 (5 bases). This CDR3 spans 13 amino acids. V gave up 5 bases and J gave up 0 bases, with 5 bases separating them. Germline V gene lookup returns CDR1 SGHRS and CDR2 YFSETQ. The CDR3 bases are TGCGCCAGCAGGGACACAACTAATGAAAAACTGTTTTTT. It specifies CASRDTTNEKLFF.

J is TRBJ2-1 and V is TRBV9; D possibly corresponds to TRBD2 (6 bases). V was shortened by 0 bases and J by 5 bases, with 15 bases between the two germline ends. Germline V gene lookup returns CDR1 SGDLS and CDR2 YYNGEE. The CDR3 length is 16 residues. CDR3 amino acids: CASSVVRGGTHNEQFF. The CDR3 DNA is TGTGCCAGCAGCGTAGTTCGGGGTGGGACTCACAATGAGCAGTTCTTC.

V and J are TRBV28 and TRBJ1-2; D is ambiguous. Germline V gene data show CDR1 as MDHEN and CDR2 as SYDVKM. The CDR3 is made up of 15 amino acids. The V end was cut by 1 base, the J end by 0 bases, with 9 bases between. CDR3 sequence: CASSLFRISNYGYTF. CDR3 nucleotides: TGTGCCAGCAGTTTATTTCGGATCTCTAACTATGGCTACACCTTC.

This sequence joins TRBV28 and TRBJ1-1; D might be TRBD1 (6 bases). V was shortened by 5 bases and J by 1 base, with 11 bases between the two germline ends. Germline lookup yields CDR1 MDHEN and CDR2 SYDVKM. This CDR3 contains 14 residues. The CDR3 region has the DNA TGTGCCAGCAGTATCGGACAGTCGAACACTGAAGCTTTCTTT. Translating gives CASSIGQSNTEAFF.

This clone came up a few times. The chain recombines TRBV5-1 with TRBJ1-5, with D perhaps TRBD1 (6 bases). CDR3 length: 16 residues. Trimming removed 3 bases at V and 3 bases at J, with 16 bases between. Germline lookup yields CDR1 SGHRS and CDR2 YFSETQ. CDR3 nucleotide sequence: TGCGCCAGCAGCTGGGGGACAATTGGGTCCAATCAGCCCCAGCATTTT. It translates to CASSWGTIGSNQPQHF.

The chain uses TRBV2 and TRBJ2-7, with 11 bases matching TRBD1. The CDR3 is made up of 14 amino acids. Germline lookup yields CDR1 SNHLY and CDR2 FYNNEI. The V gene end was trimmed by 6 bases and the J gene end by 1 base; junction bases not matched to a gene: 2. CDR3 in amino acids: CASRGTGGSYEQYF. The DNA for the CDR3 is TGTGCCAGCAGAGGGACAGGGGGTTCCTACGAGCAGTACTTC.

This chain links TRBV6-6 with TRBJ1-5, with D maybe TRBD1 (5 bases). The CDR3 contains 13 residues. Germline CDR1 and CDR2: MNHNY and SVGAGI (reference sequence). Deletions cut 8 bases from V and 3 bases from J, with 11 bases between. The CDR3 is CASLRGNNQPQHF. The CDR3 DNA reads as TGTGCCAGCCTTAGGGGAAACAATCAGCCCCAGCATTTT.

The genes are TRBV27 and TRBJ2-3; 14 bases are a match to TRBD2. In germline, CDR1 is MNHEY, CDR2 SMNVEV (reference sequence). After removal of 5 bases from V and 7 bases from J, the junction contained 5 bases not matched to a gene. CDR3 length equals 15 residues. CDR3 sequence (DNA): TGTGCCAGCAGTAGCGGGACTAGCGGGAGTTATACGCAGTATTTT. This sequence encodes CASSSGTSGSYTQYF.

As DNA, the CDR3 is TGTGCCAGCAGTGACGAGATAAGCAATCAGCCCCAGCATTTT. It is translated as CASSDEISNQPQHF. The chain uses TRBV2 and TRBJ1-5; D is uncertain. CDR3 length equals 14 residues. Per the germline V gene, CDR1 is SNHLY and CDR2 is FYNNEI. V lost 3 bases, J lost 1 base, and 7 bases lay in between.

The chain joins TRBV19 to TRBJ2-5; D uncertain. This CDR3 spans 13 amino acids. With 2 bases removed from V and 2 bases from J, the gap between germline ends came to 6 bases. In germline, CDR1 is LNHDA, CDR2 SQIVND (reference sequence). CDR3 nucleotide sequence: TGTGCCAGTAGTATAACGCGACAAGAGACCCAGTACTTC. It yields the protein CASSITRQETQYF.

CDR3 region: CASRAGGGEKLFF. The CDR3 nucleotides are TGTGCCAGCAGGGCAGGGGGAGGTGAAAAACTGTTTTTT. The chain has TRBV6-5 and TRBJ1-4; 7 bases agree with TRBD1. CDR1 and CDR2 from the germline V gene are MNHEY and SVGAGI. With V trimmed by 6 bases and J by 7 bases, 5 bases remained unmatched. The CDR3 extends over 13 amino acids.

The chain has TRBV5-1 and TRBJ2-3; 11 bases align to TRBD2. J was trimmed by 5 bases and V by 4 bases; bases with no gene match: 9. The V gene's germline CDR1 is SGHRS and CDR2 YFSETQ. CDR3 length equals 16 residues. The CDR3 DNA reads as TGCGCCAGCAGCCCCCCGGTAGCGGGAGGGCAAGATACGCAGTATTTT. Translated, it gives CASSPPVAGGQDTQYF.